Each of the 4 T cell receptor beta chains below was sequenced from the same sample in a study of graft-versus-host responses after intestinal transplantation. The protocol was immunoSEQ multiplex PCR, while the TCRdb copy is restricted to in-frame clones and leaves out a portion. Here the sample spans around 40,000 clones, around 95% being singletons. Antigens of these TCRs are unknown. The sample was unstimulated CD8+ T cells sorted from spleen or lymph node cells, taken before transplant. These TCRs come from a human donor who was the organ donor for an intestinal transplant.

The chain joins TRBV5-1 to TRBJ1-6; D perhaps matches TRBD1 (6 bases). This CDR3 is built from 16 residues. V lost 4 bases, J lost 4 bases, and 15 bases lay in between. Germline CDR1 is SGHRS and CDR2 is YFSETQ. CDR3 coding DNA: TGCGCCAGCAGCCCCCGGGACATTGGTTATAATTCACCCCTCCACTTT. It encodes CASSPRDIGYNSPLHF.

The chain employs TRBV2 and TRBJ2-5; TRBD2 matches 8 bases. Trimming at V came to 5 bases and at J to 1 base, leaving 6 bases not matched to a gene. Germline V gene sequence: CDR1 SNHLY, CDR2 FYNNEI. There are 15 residues in the CDR3. The CDR3 loop is CASSYQSGGQETQYF. DNA of the CDR3: TGTGCCAGCAGTTATCAAAGCGGGGGCCAAGAGACCCAGTACTTC.

This sequence joins TRBV20-1 and TRBJ1-2; D not certain. Per the germline V gene, CDR1 is DFQATT and CDR2 is SNEGSKA (reference sequence). The ends were cut back, 6 bases at V and 8 bases at J, with 10 bases in the middle. This CDR3 is 10 amino acids long. The DNA for the CDR3 is TGCAGTGCCCTCAGGCAAGGCTACACCTTC. Protein sequence: CSALRQGYTF.

The chain is built from TRBV15 and TRBJ2-2; D unclear. Germline V CDR1 and CDR2: LNHNV, YYDKDF (reference sequence). V lost 9 bases to trimming and J lost 8 bases, with 10 bases between them. The CDR3 loop spans 11 amino acids. As DNA, the CDR3 is TGTGCCACGAAGAAGGGTGGGGAGCTGTTTTTT. It yields the protein CATKKGGELFF.